Following are 16 T cell receptor beta chains from one sample sequenced in a study of tissue T cells after allogeneic stem cell transplantation. Clones were sequenced by immunoSEQ multiplex PCR, and TCRdb holds only the in-frame ones, with some missing. The sample lists thousands of clones; 31% were seen once. Time point meaning: mouse harvest day 14 after allogeneic transplant. Tail vein injection delivered 10^7 T-cell-depleted bone marrow cells and 10^6 splenic CD5+ T cells. The specimen sequenced was skin. All receptors come from a female BALB/c mouse given C57BL/6 T cells with graft-versus-host disease after an allogeneic hematopoietic cell transplant.

This clone is classed as medium-sized. The listed genes are named as in mouse. The sequenced fragment ends 1 residue before the CDR3 boundary, so the rest is inferred from the germline J gene. The rearrangement uses TRBV23 and TRBJ2-7; the listed D gene, TRBD2, was not tested against the DNA. The CDR3 is 14 residues long. Looked up from germline, CDR1 is KGHTA and CDR2 is FQNQQP. CDR3 region: CSSSRDWGGYEQYF. The CDR3 DNA, read in part, is TGCTCCAGCAGTCGAGACTGGGGGGGGTATGAACAGTAC.

By proportion, this clone is medium-sized. Mouse names are used for the genes. Read sequence stops 1 residue before the CDR3 end, and the germline J gene provides the missing end. The chain uses TRBV3 and TRBJ1-3; 7 positions match TRBD1. J was trimmed by 4 bases and V by 6 bases; bases with no gene match: 3. The germline V gene encodes CDR1 SNHLY and CDR2 FYNGKV (reference sequence). The CDR3 length is 13 residues. The DNA read from the CDR3 is TGTGCCAGCAGGGGGGACAGAGGAAATACGCTCTAT. Protein: CASRGDRGNTLY. In full, the CDR3 is CASRGDRGNTLYF.

Comments on this clone: Genes here carry mouse names. The CDR3 end is not reached by the read, which stops 1 residue before it; the germline J gene fills it in. The chain joins TRBV26 to TRBJ1-2, with 8 bases matching TRBD1. Germline V lookup: CDR1 KGHPV, CDR2 FQNQEV (reference sequence). After removal of 6 bases from V and 4 bases from J, the junction contained 7 bases not matched to a gene. This CDR3 has 14 amino acids. Partial CDR3 DNA: TGTGCCAGCAGCCGACAGGGGTCGGGCTCCGACTACACC. As protein: CASSRQGSGSDYT. The CDR3 in full is CASSRQGSGSDYTF.

This clone was seen a handful of times. The gene names given are mouse names. The CDR3 goes on 1 residue after the read ends, and that part is filled in from the germline J gene. The V call is TRBV26, the J call TRBJ2-3; 8 positions match TRBD2. Looked up from germline, CDR1 is KGHPV and CDR2 is FQNQEV (reference sequence). V shed 3 bases and J 0 bases; nucleotides not matched to a gene: 5. CDR3 length: 16 amino acids. The chain's CDR3 is CASSLLGGTSAETLYF. The part of the CDR3 DNA that was read is TGTGCCAGCAGTCTCCTGGGGGGCACTAGTGCAGAAACGCTGTAT.

Regarding this clone: Any gene name here is a mouse gene name. Read data end 1 residue before the CDR3 end; the end is taken from the germline J gene. This rearrangement joins TRBV13-2 to TRBJ2-5; TRBD2 aligns across 12 bases. The CDR3 length is 15 residues. Germline V lookup: CDR1 NNHNN, CDR2 SYGAGS (reference sequence). V trimming: 3 bases; J trimming: 2 bases; junction bases outside the gene matches: 1. Incomplete CDR3 DNA: TGTGCCAGCGGTGGACTGGGGGGGCCCCAAGACACCCAGTAC. Translation: CASGGLGGPQDTQY. The CDR3 as a whole reads CASGGLGGPQDTQYF.

For this clone: Each gene name is a mouse one. Read sequence stops 1 residue before the CDR3 end, and the germline J gene provides the missing end. The J gene is TRBJ2-4, the V gene TRBV26; 11 bases match TRBD2. CDR3 size: 15 residues. V trimming: 4 bases; J trimming: 0 bases; junction bases outside the gene matches: 0. Germline CDR1 is KGHPV and CDR2 is FQNQEV (reference sequence). CDR3 amino acids: CASSRDWGSQNTLYF. The sequenced part of the CDR3 DNA is TGTGCCAGCAGTCGGGACTGGGGGAGTCAAAACACCTTGTAC. The variable domain in full, completed from reference TRBV26 and TRBJ2-4, reads NSKVIQTPRYLVKGQGQKAKMRCIPEKGHPVVFWYQQNKNNEFKFLINFQNQEVLQQIDMTEKRFSAECPSNSPCSLEIQSSEAGDSALYLCASSRDWGSQNTLYFGAGTRLSVL.

Comments on this clone: The germline and genes are mouse ones. The read finishes 1 residue shy of the CDR3 end, and the germline J gene is used to complete it. The genes are TRBV31 and TRBJ2-2, with 9 positions matching TRBD1. Germline-derived CDR1 and CDR2 are GKSSPN and SITVG. The CDR3 spans 15 residues. After removal of 3 bases from V and 4 bases from J, the junction contained 6 bases not matched to a gene. The chain's CDR3 is CAWSRGQGSTGQLYF. The covered CDR3 bases are TGTGCCTGGAGCCGTGGACAGGGGTCCACCGGGCAGCTCTAC.

Comments on this clone: Gene names are the mouse ones. CDR3 region: CASSDPGGNYAEQFF. The CDR3 bases that were read are TGTGCCAGCAGTGATCCGGGGGGGAACTATGCTGAGCAGTTC. The chain combines TRBV13-1 with TRBJ2-1; 7 nucleotides agree with TRBD2. The observed sequence ends 1 residue before the CDR3 terminus, with the missing tail filled in from the germline J gene. Trimming at V came to 1 base and at J to 1 base, leaving 2 bases not matched to a gene. The CDR3 totals 15 residues. Germline loops: CDR1 NSHNY, CDR2 SYGAGN.

Sample share makes this clone medium-sized (0.01 to 0.1%). The genes are named according to mouse. CDR3 region: CASSRGQSNTEVFF. The covered CDR3 bases are TGTGCCAGCAGTCGGGGACAATCAAACACAGAAGTCTTC. V usage is TRBV26 and J usage is TRBJ1-1; the D gene is possibly TRBD1 (6 bases). Sequencing ends 1 residue short of the CDR3 end; the germline J gene provides the rest. Trimming removed 4 bases at V and 0 bases at J, with 9 bases between. The CDR3 is 14 residues long. Germline loops: CDR1 KGHPV, CDR2 FQNQEV (reference sequence).

In regard to this clone: The listed genes are named as in mouse. Sequencing ends 1 residue short of the CDR3 end; the germline J gene provides the rest. The chain uses TRBV23 and TRBJ2-5; the D call TRBD2 from the table was never checked on the DNA. The CDR3 spans 16 residues. Looked up from germline, CDR1 is KGHTA and CDR2 is FQNQQP. The chain's CDR3 is CSSSQSLGANQDTQYF. The part of the CDR3 DNA that was read is TGCTCCAGCAGTCAATCCCTGGGGGCTAACCAAGACACCCAGTAC.

A few counts support this clone. Mouse gene names and germline throughout. The covered CDR3 bases are TGTGCCAGCAAGACTGGGGGACGTGCTGAGCAGTTC. The encoded protein is CASKTGGRAEQF. The complete CDR3 sequence is CASKTGGRAEQFF. The rearrangement uses TRBV26 and TRBJ2-1, with 9 nucleotides matching TRBD2. The CDR3 end lies 1 residue beyond the end of the read and is filled in from the germline J gene. Germline assignment: CDR1 KGHPV and CDR2 FQNQEV (reference sequence). The CDR3 consists of 13 residues. J lost 6 bases, V lost 7 bases, and 4 bases had no gene match.

Comment on this clone: Mouse gene names and germline throughout. The sequenced fragment ends 1 residue before the CDR3 boundary, so the rest is inferred from the germline J gene. The V call is TRBV26, the J call TRBJ2-5; possibly TRBD1 for D (6 bases). The germline V gene has CDR1 KGHPV and CDR2 FQNQEV (reference sequence). The CDR3 covers 14 residues. The V and J ends lost 4 bases and 6 bases respectively, with 14 bases between them. The CDR3: CASSPSTGSDTQYF. CDR3 DNA, as far as it was read: TGTGCCAGCAGTCCCTCGACAGGCTCGGACACCCAGTAC.

Note on this clone: Here the gene names and germline are mouse. The missing CDR3 end, 1 residue past where the read stops, is filled in from the germline J gene. The chain combines TRBV26 with TRBJ2-1; 10 bases fit TRBD2. The CDR3 is 15 amino acids. Per the germline V gene, CDR1 is KGHPV and CDR2 is FQNQEV (reference sequence). Trimming cost V 2 bases and J 4 bases; bases outside gene matches: 2. CDR3 bases read: TGTGCCAGCAGTCTGCGGACTGGGGGATATGCTGAGCAGTTC. Translation gives CASSLRTGGYAEQF. The full CDR3 reads CASSLRTGGYAEQFF. The whole variable domain, remainder taken from reference TRBV26 and TRBJ2-1, is NSKVIQTPRYLVKGQGQKAKMRCIPEKGHPVVFWYQQNKNNEFKFLINFQNQEVLQQIDMTEKRFSAECPSNSPCSLEIQSSEAGDSALYLCASSLRTGGYAEQFFGPGTRLTVL.

This clone is classed as medium-sized. Here the gene names and germline are mouse. Read data end 1 residue before the CDR3 end; the end is taken from the germline J gene. The chain joins TRBV26 to TRBJ2-3; D may be TRBD1 (5 bases). The V gene's germline CDR1 is KGHPV and CDR2 FQNQEV (reference sequence). V was pared by 4 bases and J by 3 bases, with 5 bases between. CDR3 length equals 12 residues. The CDR3 reads CASSQGAETLYF. The covered CDR3 bases are TGTGCCAGCAGTCAGGGGGCAGAAACGCTGTAT.

This clone came up a few times. Mouse names are used for the genes. The read falls 1 residue short of the CDR3 end, and the missing part is taken from the germline J gene. The chain uses TRBV16 and TRBJ1-4, with D perhaps matching TRBD1 (5 bases). CDR3 length: 14 residues. CDR1 is SGHSA, CDR2 FRNQAP, per germline. The V gene lost 5 bases and the J gene lost 1 base, with 8 bases spanning the gap. The CDR3 bases that were read are TGTGCAAGCAGCCTGACAGATTCCAACGAAAGATTATTT. Translated, it gives CASSLTDSNERLF. The full CDR3 protein reads CASSLTDSNERLFF.

About this clone itself: Genes and germline are mouse. The read ends 1 residue shy of where the CDR3 ends; the end is completed using the germline J gene. V usage is TRBV2 and J usage is TRBJ2-7; TRBD1 matches 8 bases. After removal of 3 bases from V and 0 bases from J, the junction contained 1 base not matched to a gene. The CDR3 has 14 residues. Germline-derived CDR1 and CDR2 are LGHNA and YSYQKL. The CDR3 DNA, read in part, is TGTGCCAGCAGCCAGACAGGGGACTCCTATGAACAGTAC. Translating it yields CASSQTGDSYEQY. The whole CDR3 protein is CASSQTGDSYEQYF.